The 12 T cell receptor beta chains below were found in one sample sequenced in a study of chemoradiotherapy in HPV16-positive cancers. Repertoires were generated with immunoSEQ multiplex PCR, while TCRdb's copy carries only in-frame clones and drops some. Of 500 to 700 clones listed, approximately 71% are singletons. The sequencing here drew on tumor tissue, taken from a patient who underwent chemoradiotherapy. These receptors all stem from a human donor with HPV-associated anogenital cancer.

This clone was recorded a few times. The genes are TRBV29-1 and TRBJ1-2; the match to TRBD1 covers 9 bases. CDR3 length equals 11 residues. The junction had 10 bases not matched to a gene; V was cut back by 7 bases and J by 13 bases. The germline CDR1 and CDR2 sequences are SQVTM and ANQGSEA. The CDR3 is CSAETGGAATF. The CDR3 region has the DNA TGCAGCGCCGAGACAGGGGGGGCGGCCACCTTC.

DNA for the CDR3: TGTGCCAGCAGTCCCTACGGGGGGCAAGAGACCCAGTACTTC. This translates into CASSPYGGQETQYF. The chain uses TRBV6-5 and TRBJ2-5; 7 bases align to TRBD2. Germline V gene lookup returns CDR1 MNHEY and CDR2 SVGAGI. CDR3 length equals 14 residues. J lost 2 bases, V lost 5 bases, and 5 bases had no gene match.

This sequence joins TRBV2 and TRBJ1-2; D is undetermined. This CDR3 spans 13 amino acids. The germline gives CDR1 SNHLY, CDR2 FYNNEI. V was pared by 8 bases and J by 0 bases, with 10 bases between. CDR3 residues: CASLGMPNYGYTF. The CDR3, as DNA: TGTGCCAGCCTCGGGATGCCTAACTATGGCTACACCTTC.

The DNA of the CDR3 is TGTGCCAGCAATTTACAAGGACAGGCCTACAATGAGCAGTTCTTC. This sequence encodes CASNLQGQAYNEQFF. This sequence joins TRBV11-2 and TRBJ2-1, with 7 bases lining up with TRBD1. Unmatched junction bases numbered 8, after V lost 7 bases and J lost 2 bases. The germline V gene has CDR1 SGHAT and CDR2 FQNNGV. The CDR3 contains 15 residues.

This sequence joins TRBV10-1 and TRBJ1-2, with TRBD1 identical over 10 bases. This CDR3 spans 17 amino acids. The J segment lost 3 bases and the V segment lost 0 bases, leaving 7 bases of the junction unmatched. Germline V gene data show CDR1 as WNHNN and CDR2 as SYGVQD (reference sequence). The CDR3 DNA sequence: TGCGCCAGCAGTGAGTCTTCTAGGGACAGGGGCTACTATGGCTACACCTTC. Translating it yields CASSESSRDRGYYGYTF.

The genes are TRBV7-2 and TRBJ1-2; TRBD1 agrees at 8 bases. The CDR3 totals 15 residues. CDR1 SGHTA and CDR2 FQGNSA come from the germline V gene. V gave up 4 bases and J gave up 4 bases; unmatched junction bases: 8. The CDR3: CASSYSGGFFYGYTF. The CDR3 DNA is TGTGCCAGCAGCTATTCAGGGGGCTTTTTCTATGGCTACACCTTC.

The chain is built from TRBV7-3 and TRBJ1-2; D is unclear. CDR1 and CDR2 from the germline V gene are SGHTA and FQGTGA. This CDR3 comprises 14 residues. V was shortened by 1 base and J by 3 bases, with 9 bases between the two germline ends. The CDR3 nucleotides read TGTGCCAGCAGCTTAATCCCAGGCTACTATGGCTACACCTTC. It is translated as CASSLIPGYYGYTF.

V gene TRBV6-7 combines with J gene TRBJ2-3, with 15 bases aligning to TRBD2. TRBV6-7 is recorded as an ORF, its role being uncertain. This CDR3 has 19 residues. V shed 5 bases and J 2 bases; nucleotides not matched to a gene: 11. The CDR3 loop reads CASSPGLAGGPRVTDTQYF. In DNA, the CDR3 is TGTGCCAGCAGTCCAGGACTAGCGGGAGGGCCAAGGGTCACAGATACGCAGTATTTT.

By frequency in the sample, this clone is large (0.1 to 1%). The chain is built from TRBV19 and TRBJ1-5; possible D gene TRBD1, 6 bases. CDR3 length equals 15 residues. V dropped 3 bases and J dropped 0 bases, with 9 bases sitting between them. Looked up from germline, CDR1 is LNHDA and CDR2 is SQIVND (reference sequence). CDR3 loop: CASSIWDISNQPQHF. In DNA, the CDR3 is TGTGCCAGTAGTATCTGGGACATTAGCAATCAGCCCCAGCATTTT.

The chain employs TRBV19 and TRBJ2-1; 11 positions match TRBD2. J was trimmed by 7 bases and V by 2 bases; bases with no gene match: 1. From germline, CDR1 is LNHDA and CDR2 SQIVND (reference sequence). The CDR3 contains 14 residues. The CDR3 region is CASSIRLAGNEQFF. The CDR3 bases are TGTGCCAGTAGTATAAGACTAGCGGGGAATGAGCAGTTCTTC.

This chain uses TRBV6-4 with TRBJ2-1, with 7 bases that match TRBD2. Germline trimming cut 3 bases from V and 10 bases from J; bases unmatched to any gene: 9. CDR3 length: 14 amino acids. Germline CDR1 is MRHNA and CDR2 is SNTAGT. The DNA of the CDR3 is TGTGCCAGCAGTGAGGTAGCGGGCATCGAGGAGCAGTTCTTC. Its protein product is CASSEVAGIEEQFF.

The CDR3 region is CASTVTGQRETQYF. In nucleotides, the CDR3 is TGTGCCAGCACTGTTACCGGTCAAAGGGAGACCCAGTACTTC. The gene calls are TRBV21-1 and TRBJ2-5. TRBV21-1 is designated a pseudogene. The CDR3 loop spans 14 amino acids.